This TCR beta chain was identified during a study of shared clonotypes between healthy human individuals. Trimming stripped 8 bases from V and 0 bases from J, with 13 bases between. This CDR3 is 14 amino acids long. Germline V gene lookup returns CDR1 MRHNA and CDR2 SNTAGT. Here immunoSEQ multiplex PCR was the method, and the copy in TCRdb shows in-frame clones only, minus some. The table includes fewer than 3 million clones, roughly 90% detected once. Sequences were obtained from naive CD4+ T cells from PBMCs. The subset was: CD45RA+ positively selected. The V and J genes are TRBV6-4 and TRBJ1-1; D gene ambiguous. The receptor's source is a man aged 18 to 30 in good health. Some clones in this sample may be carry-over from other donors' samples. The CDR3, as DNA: TGTGCCAGCTCTCAACACGGAATGAACACTGAAGCTTTCTTT. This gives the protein CASSQHGMNTEAFF.